This TCR beta chain was retrieved from a study of blood T cell repertoires in COVID-19. Study-level background: Acute-phase and convalescent COVID-19 samples originated in the United States, Italy and Spain. Sources were T cells, B-cell-depleted T cells, or PBMCs; the material itself was cDNA or gDNA.

Original handling: Estimation of nucleated cell counts relied on the amplification of reference gene primers. TCRdb's table, derived via immunoSEQ multiplex PCR, lists solely in-frame clones and lacks some. V and J calls and clone size are given by that table; D and trimming were obtained from the DNA. The table records 130,000 or so clones, about 86% of them present only once. Germline CDR1 reads MDHEN; CDR2 reads SYDVKM. V trimming: 5 bases; J trimming: 3 bases; junction bases outside the gene matches: 6. The CDR3 runs 15 residues. Sequences were obtained from peripheral blood. This chain joins TRBV28 and TRBJ2-1, with 8 bases lining up with TRBD2. The TCR sequence derives from a woman aged 60-75 years with acute or convalescent COVID-19. DNA for the CDR3: TGTGCCAGCAGTACCCGACTAGCGAGCTACAATGAGCAGTTCTTC. It specifies CASSTRLASYNEQFF.